This is a list of T cell receptor beta chains from one sample in a study of T cells in Graves' hyperthyroidism and ophthalmopathy. TCRdb re-called the multiplex PCR reads with MiXCR, one entry per CDR3 protein. The sample contains about 570,000 distinct CDR3 sequences, approximately 44% of which appear only once. The sample consisted of peripheral blood or thyroid tissue (not recorded which). All receptors derive from an adult woman with Graves' disease, either hyperthyroidism or ophthalmopathy (not recorded which). CDR3s include the opening cysteine and the closing phenylalanine or tryptophan. D genes are given only for firm matches. Clone size is stated in some rows and not others, as once, few, many or a class when expanded.

cdr3_length: 14
d_call: .
v_call: TRBV7-9
clone_size: .
j_call: TRBJ1-5
cdr3_nt: TGTGCCAGCAGCTTAAGTGGACTCAATCAGCCCCAGCATTTT
cdr3_aa: CASSLSGLNQPQHF

cdr3_length: 13
d_call: .
v_call: TRBV7-8
clone_size: .
j_call: TRBJ1-2
cdr3_nt: TGTGCCAGCAGCTGGGCAGGGGTGGAGGGCTACACCTTC
cdr3_aa: CASSWAGVEGYTF

cdr3_length: 13
d_call: .
v_call: TRBV19
clone_size: few
j_call: TRBJ1-6
cdr3_nt: TGTGCCAGTGCCTACGGGGCGGATTCACCCCTCCACTTT
cdr3_aa: CASAYGADSPLHF

cdr3_length: 12
d_call: .
v_call: TRBV6-5
clone_size: .
j_call: TRBJ1-1
cdr3_nt: TGTGCCAGCAGTTGGGGACCGGAGGGAGCTTTCTTT
cdr3_aa: CASSWGPEGAFF

cdr3_length: 14
d_call: TRBD1
v_call: TRBV7-2
clone_size: .
j_call: TRBJ2-7
cdr3_nt: TGTGCCAGCAGCCTGGACAGGGTACTCTACGAGCAGTACTTC
cdr3_aa: CASSLDRVLYEQYF

cdr3_length: 16
d_call: TRBD1
v_call: TRBV24-1
clone_size: .
j_call: TRBJ2-6
cdr3_nt: TGTGCCACCAGTGATTGGACAGGGCTTGGGGCCAACGTCCTGACTTTC
cdr3_aa: CATSDWTGLGANVLTF

cdr3_length: 12
d_call: .
v_call: TRBV2
clone_size: few
j_call: TRBJ2-1
cdr3_nt: TGTGCCAGCATTAAGCGGGACAATGAGCAGTTCTTC
cdr3_aa: CASIKRDNEQFF

cdr3_length: 14
d_call: TRBD2
v_call: TRBV6-1
clone_size: many
j_call: TRBJ2-2
cdr3_nt: TGTGCCAGCCGGGGGGTTTGGAACACCGGGGAGCTGTTTTTT
cdr3_aa: CASRGVWNTGELFF

cdr3_length: 12
d_call: .
v_call: TRBV25-1
clone_size: many
j_call: TRBJ2-2
cdr3_nt: TGTGCCAGCAGTTCGGTAATCGGGGAGCTGTTTTTT
cdr3_aa: CASSSVIGELFF

cdr3_length: 15
d_call: .
v_call: TRBV4-2
clone_size: .
j_call: TRBJ2-7
cdr3_nt: TGTGCCAGCAGCCCTCTCCGGGACAACTCCTACGAGCAGTACTTC
cdr3_aa: CASSPLRDNSYEQYF

cdr3_length: 15
d_call: TRBD1
v_call: TRBV20-1
clone_size: .
j_call: TRBJ1-6
cdr3_nt: TGCAGTGCTATCAGGGGGGCAGGGGCGGCTTCACCCCTCCACTTT
cdr3_aa: CSAIRGAGAASPLHF

cdr3_length: 13
d_call: .
v_call: TRBV5-6
clone_size: many
j_call: TRBJ2-7
cdr3_nt: TGTGCCAGCAGCTCGGGATCTTTGCGGGAGCAGTACTTC
cdr3_aa: CASSSGSLREQYF

cdr3_length: 14
d_call: .
v_call: TRBV5-1
clone_size: many
j_call: TRBJ1-1
cdr3_nt: TGCGCCAGCAGCTTGATAGGGGCGAGCACTGAAGCTTTCTTT
cdr3_aa: CASSLIGASTEAFF

cdr3_length: 15
d_call: .
v_call: TRBV7-2
clone_size: .
j_call: TRBJ1-1
cdr3_nt: TGTGCCAGCAGCTTAGAAGGAGGGGGGGCCACTGAAGCTTTCTTT
cdr3_aa: CASSLEGGGATEAFF

cdr3_length: 11
d_call: .
v_call: TRBV30
clone_size: many
j_call: TRBJ1-2
cdr3_nt: TGTGCCTGGAGCAGTAACTATGGCTACACCTTC
cdr3_aa: CAWSSNYGYTF

cdr3_length: 12
d_call: .
v_call: TRBV19
clone_size: many
j_call: TRBJ1-1
cdr3_nt: TGTGCCAGTAGTATGAAGGGAGCTGAAGCTTTCTTT
cdr3_aa: CASSMKGAEAFF

cdr3_length: 16
d_call: .
v_call: TRBV20-1
clone_size: many
j_call: TRBJ1-4
cdr3_nt: TGCAGTGCTAGCGAATCCGCCGGGGGGGGTAATGAAAAACTGTTTTTT
cdr3_aa: CSASESAGGGNEKLFF

cdr3_length: 14
d_call: TRBD1
v_call: TRBV25-1
clone_size: .
j_call: TRBJ2-7
cdr3_nt: TGTGCCAGCCCCCGGGGACAGTTTTCCTACGAGCAGTACTTC
cdr3_aa: CASPRGQFSYEQYF

cdr3_length: 15
d_call: .
v_call: TRBV7-9
clone_size: .
j_call: TRBJ1-2
cdr3_nt: TGTGCCAGCAGCCTGGGGACACTGGGCGGCCATGGCTACACCTTC
cdr3_aa: CASSLGTLGGHGYTF

cdr3_length: 16
d_call: TRBD1
v_call: TRBV7-2
clone_size: once
j_call: TRBJ1-2
cdr3_nt: TGTGCCAGCAGCTTAGTGGCACAGGGGAGTTTCGGAGGCTACACCTTC
cdr3_aa: CASSLVAQGSFGGYTF

cdr3_length: 13
d_call: TRBD1
v_call: TRBV5-1
clone_size: many
j_call: TRBJ1-1
cdr3_nt: TGCGCCAGCAGCCAACCCCAGGGGGATGAAGCTTTCTTT
cdr3_aa: CASSQPQGDEAFF

cdr3_length: 14
d_call: TRBD1
v_call: TRBV5-5
clone_size: many
j_call: TRBJ2-7
cdr3_nt: TGTGCCAGCAGCTTTGGACAGGGCCCTCTCGAGCAGTACTTC
cdr3_aa: CASSFGQGPLEQYF

cdr3_length: 17
d_call: TRBD1
v_call: TRBV20-1
clone_size: few
j_call: TRBJ2-3
cdr3_nt: TGCAGTGCCCGGGCCCTTGACAGGGGGGAGGGCACAGATACGCAGTATTTT
cdr3_aa: CSARALDRGEGTDTQYF

cdr3_length: 16
d_call: TRBD2
v_call: TRBV7-3
clone_size: once
j_call: TRBJ2-5
cdr3_nt: TGTGCCAGCAGCTTAATGGGGGGGGGGAACCAAGAGACCCAGTACTTC
cdr3_aa: CASSLMGGGNQETQYF

cdr3_length: 16
d_call: TRBD1
v_call: TRBV7-7
clone_size: many
j_call: TRBJ2-2
cdr3_nt: TGTGCTAGCAGCTCTGCCGGGACAGGGGGCACCGGGGAGCTGTTTTTT
cdr3_aa: CASSSAGTGGTGELFF

cdr3_length: 13
d_call: .
v_call: TRBV29-1
clone_size: many
j_call: TRBJ1-2
cdr3_nt: TGCAGCGTTGTGGGACGGCTGAACTATGGCTACACCTTC
cdr3_aa: CSVVGRLNYGYTF

cdr3_length: 14
d_call: .
v_call: TRBV20-1
clone_size: .
j_call: TRBJ2-7
cdr3_nt: TGCAGTGCTAGAGGAAGAGTCACCACCTACGAGCAGTACTTC
cdr3_aa: CSARGRVTTYEQYF

cdr3_length: 13
d_call: .
v_call: TRBV28
clone_size: .
j_call: TRBJ2-2
cdr3_nt: TGTGCCAGCACCCTGGGGGTTACCGGGGAGCTGTTTTTT
cdr3_aa: CASTLGVTGELFF

cdr3_length: 15
d_call: .
v_call: TRBV10-1
clone_size: once
j_call: TRBJ1-2
cdr3_nt: TGCGCCAACGTCATTTGGGGCAGACCTAACTATGGCTACACCTTC
cdr3_aa: CANVIWGRPNYGYTF

cdr3_length: 14
d_call: .
v_call: TRBV29-1
clone_size: .
j_call: TRBJ2-7
cdr3_nt: TGCAGCACCCTCGATCGGGCGGGCCTCGGGAAGCAGTACTTC
cdr3_aa: CSTLDRAGLGKQYF

cdr3_length: 15
d_call: TRBD1
v_call: TRBV9
clone_size: .
j_call: TRBJ1-2
cdr3_nt: TGTGCCAGCAGCGTAGAGTGGGACAGGCACTATGGCTACACCTTC
cdr3_aa: CASSVEWDRHYGYTF

cdr3_length: 12
d_call: .
v_call: TRBV7-9
clone_size: many
j_call: TRBJ2-7
cdr3_nt: TGTGCCAGCAGCCCTCAAGGGGCCGAGCAGTACTTC
cdr3_aa: CASSPQGAEQYF

cdr3_length: 18
d_call: TRBD2
v_call: TRBV7-3
clone_size: few
j_call: TRBJ2-2
cdr3_nt: TGTGCCAGCAGCCCAGGACTAGCGGGAGTAGCTAGCACCGGGGAGCTGTTTTTT
cdr3_aa: CASSPGLAGVASTGELFF

cdr3_length: 12
d_call: .
v_call: TRBV25-1
clone_size: .
j_call: TRBJ2-2
cdr3_nt: TGTGCCAGCGACGCGAACACCGGGGAGCTGTTTTTT
cdr3_aa: CASDANTGELFF

cdr3_length: 21
d_call: .
v_call: TRBV12-3/TRBV12-4
clone_size: .
j_call: TRBJ1-5
cdr3_nt: TGTGCCAGCAGTTTAAGGTCAGGAAACACCGGGGGACCCGAACCGAATCAGCCCCAGCATTTT
cdr3_aa: CASSLRSGNTGGPEPNQPQHF

cdr3_length: 17
d_call: TRBD1
v_call: TRBV5-1
clone_size: .
j_call: TRBJ1-5
cdr3_nt: TGCGCCAGCAGCCCAAGGACAGGGACTTATAGCAATCAGCCCCAGCATTTT
cdr3_aa: CASSPRTGTYSNQPQHF

cdr3_length: 14
d_call: TRBD1
v_call: TRBV6-5
clone_size: many
j_call: TRBJ1-4
cdr3_nt: TGTGCCAGCAGTCCGGGACAGTGGATAGAAAAACTGTTTTTT
cdr3_aa: CASSPGQWIEKLFF

cdr3_length: 15
d_call: .
v_call: TRBV12-3/TRBV12-4
clone_size: .
j_call: TRBJ1-1
cdr3_nt: TGTGCCAGCAGTGACTACGGGGGAGGGAGCACTGAAGCTTTCTTT
cdr3_aa: CASSDYGGGSTEAFF

cdr3_length: 16
d_call: TRBD2
v_call: TRBV5-4
clone_size: many
j_call: TRBJ2-7
cdr3_nt: TGTGCCAGCAGCGTTCCGGTAAGCGGGACGACGAGGGAGCAGTACTTC
cdr3_aa: CASSVPVSGTTREQYF

cdr3_length: 15
d_call: TRBD1
v_call: TRBV10-3
clone_size: .
j_call: TRBJ1-6
cdr3_nt: TGTGCCATCAGTGAGCAACAGGGGCCCAATTCACCCCTCCACTTT
cdr3_aa: CAISEQQGPNSPLHF

cdr3_length: 12
d_call: .
v_call: TRBV20-1
clone_size: .
j_call: TRBJ2-7
cdr3_nt: TGCAGTGCTAGAGGCGGGACGTACGAGCAGTACTTC
cdr3_aa: CSARGGTYEQYF

cdr3_length: 14
d_call: .
v_call: TRBV24-1
clone_size: many
j_call: TRBJ2-7
cdr3_nt: TGTGCCACCAGTGAAAGAGGGAATACCTACGAGCAGTACTTC
cdr3_aa: CATSERGNTYEQYF

cdr3_length: 14
d_call: TRBD2
v_call: TRBV5-1
clone_size: many
j_call: TRBJ2-5
cdr3_nt: TGCGCCAGCAGCACGAGCGGGGACCAAGAGACCCAGTACTTC
cdr3_aa: CASSTSGDQETQYF

cdr3_length: 15
d_call: .
v_call: TRBV20-1
clone_size: .
j_call: TRBJ2-7
cdr3_nt: TGCAGTTCCGCAGTCCTAGGGTGGCCCTCCTACGAGCAGTACTTC
cdr3_aa: CSSAVLGWPSYEQYF

cdr3_length: 14
d_call: TRBD1
v_call: TRBV3-1
clone_size: many
j_call: TRBJ2-7
cdr3_nt: TGTGCCAGCAGCAAGACAGGGGTCCCCCACGAGCAGTACTTC
cdr3_aa: CASSKTGVPHEQYF

cdr3_length: 14
d_call: TRBD2
v_call: TRBV10-3
clone_size: many
j_call: TRBJ2-3
cdr3_nt: TGTGCCAACGGTGCGGGAGAGTCAACAGATACGCAGTATTTT
cdr3_aa: CANGAGESTDTQYF